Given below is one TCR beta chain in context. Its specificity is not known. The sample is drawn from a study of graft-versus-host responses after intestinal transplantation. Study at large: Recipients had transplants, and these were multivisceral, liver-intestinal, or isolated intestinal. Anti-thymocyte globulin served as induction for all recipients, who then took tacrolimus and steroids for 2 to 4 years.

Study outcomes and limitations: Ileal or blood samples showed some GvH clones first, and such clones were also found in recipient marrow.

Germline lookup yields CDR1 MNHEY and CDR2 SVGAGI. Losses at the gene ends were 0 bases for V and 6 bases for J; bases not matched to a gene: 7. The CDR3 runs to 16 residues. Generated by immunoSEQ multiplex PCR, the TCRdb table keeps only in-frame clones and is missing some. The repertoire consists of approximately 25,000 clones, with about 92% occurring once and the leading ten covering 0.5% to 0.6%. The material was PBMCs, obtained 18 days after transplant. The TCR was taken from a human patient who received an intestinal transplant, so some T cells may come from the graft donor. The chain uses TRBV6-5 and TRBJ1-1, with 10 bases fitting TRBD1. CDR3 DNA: TGTGCCAGCAGTTACTCCCCGGGACAGGGGAGGTCTGAAGCTTTCTTT. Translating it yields CASSYSPGQGRSEAFF.